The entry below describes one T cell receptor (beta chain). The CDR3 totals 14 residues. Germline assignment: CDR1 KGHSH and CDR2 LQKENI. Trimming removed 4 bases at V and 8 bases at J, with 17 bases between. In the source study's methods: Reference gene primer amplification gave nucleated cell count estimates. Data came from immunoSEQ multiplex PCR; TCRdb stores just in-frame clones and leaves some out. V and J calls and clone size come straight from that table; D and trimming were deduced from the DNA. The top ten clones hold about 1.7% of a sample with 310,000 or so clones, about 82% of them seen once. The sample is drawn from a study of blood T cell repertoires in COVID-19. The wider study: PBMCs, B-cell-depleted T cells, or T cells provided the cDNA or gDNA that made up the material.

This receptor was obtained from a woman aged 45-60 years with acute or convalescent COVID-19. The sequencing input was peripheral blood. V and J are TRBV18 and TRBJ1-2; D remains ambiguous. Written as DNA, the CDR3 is TGTGCCAGCTCACGACTGAGCGGAAAGGAAGGCTACACCTTC. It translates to CASSRLSGKEGYTF.